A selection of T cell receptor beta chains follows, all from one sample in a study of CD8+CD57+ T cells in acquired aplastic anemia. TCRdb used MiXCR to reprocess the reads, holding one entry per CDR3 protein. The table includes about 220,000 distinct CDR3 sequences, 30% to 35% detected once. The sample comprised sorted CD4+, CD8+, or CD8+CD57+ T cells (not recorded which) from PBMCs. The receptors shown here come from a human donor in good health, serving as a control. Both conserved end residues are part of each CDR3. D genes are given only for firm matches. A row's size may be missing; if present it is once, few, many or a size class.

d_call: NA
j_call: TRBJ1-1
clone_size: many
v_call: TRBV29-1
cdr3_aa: CSSQGGHSLAFF
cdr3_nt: TGCAGCTCCCAAGGAGGACATTCGCTCGCTTTCTTT

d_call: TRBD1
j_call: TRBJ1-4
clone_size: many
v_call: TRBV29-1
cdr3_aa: CSVTGTGPNEKLFF
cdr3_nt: TGCAGCGTTACCGGGACAGGGCCTAATGAAAAACTGTTTTTT

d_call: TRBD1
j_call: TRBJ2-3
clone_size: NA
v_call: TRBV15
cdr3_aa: CATDRGRADTQYF
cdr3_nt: TGTGCCACAGACAGGGGGCGTGCAGATACGCAGTATTTT

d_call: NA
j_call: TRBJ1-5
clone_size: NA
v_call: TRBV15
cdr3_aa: CATSRGQGGNQPQHF
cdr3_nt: TGTGCCACCAGCAGAGGTCAGGGTGGCAATCAGCCCCAGCATTTT

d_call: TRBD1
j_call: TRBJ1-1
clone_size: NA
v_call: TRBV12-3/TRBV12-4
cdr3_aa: CASSLERGRAFF
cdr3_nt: TGTGCCAGCAGCCTAGAAAGGGGGCGAGCTTTCTTT

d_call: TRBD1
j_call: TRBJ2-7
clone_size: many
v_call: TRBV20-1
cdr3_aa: CSALPGQKYEQYF
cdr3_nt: TGCAGTGCGCTACCGGGACAGAAATACGAGCAGTACTTC

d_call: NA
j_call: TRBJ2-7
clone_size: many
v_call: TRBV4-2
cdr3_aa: CASSQDRRSYEQYF
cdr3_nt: TGTGCCAGCAGCCAGGACCGCCGCTCCTACGAGCAGTACTTC

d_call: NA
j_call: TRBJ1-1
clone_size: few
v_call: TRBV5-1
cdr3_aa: CASSWSVGMNTEAFF
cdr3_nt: TGCGCCAGCAGCTGGTCAGTGGGGATGAACACTGAAGCTTTCTTT

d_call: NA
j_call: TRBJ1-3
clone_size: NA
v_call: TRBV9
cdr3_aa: CASSVSSSSGNTIYF
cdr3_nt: TGTGCCAGCAGCGTATCCTCTAGCTCTGGAAACACCATATATTTT

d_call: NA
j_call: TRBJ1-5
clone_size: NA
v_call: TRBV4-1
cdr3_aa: CASSQVWGRGNQPQHF
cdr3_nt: TGCGCCAGCAGCCAAGTGTGGGGGCGAGGCAATCAGCCCCAGCATTTT

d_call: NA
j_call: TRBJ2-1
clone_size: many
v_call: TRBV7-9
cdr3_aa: CASSLLQYNEQFF
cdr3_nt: TGTGCCAGCAGCTTATTACAGTACAATGAGCAGTTCTTC

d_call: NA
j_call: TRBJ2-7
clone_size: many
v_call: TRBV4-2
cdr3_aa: CASSQDLGTYEQYF
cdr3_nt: TGTGCCAGCAGCCAAGATCTCGGCACCTACGAGCAGTACTTC

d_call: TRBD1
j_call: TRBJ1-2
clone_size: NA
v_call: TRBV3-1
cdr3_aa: CASSRRQGDGYTF
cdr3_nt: TGTGCCAGCAGCCGAAGACAGGGGGACGGCTACACCTTC

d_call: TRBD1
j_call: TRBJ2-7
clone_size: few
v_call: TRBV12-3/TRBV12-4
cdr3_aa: CASSPSDRGSYEQYF
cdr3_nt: TGTGCCAGCAGTCCCTCGGACAGGGGATCCTACGAGCAGTACTTC

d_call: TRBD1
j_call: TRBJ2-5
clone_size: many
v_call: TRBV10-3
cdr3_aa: CAISTTPGTGGETQYF
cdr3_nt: TGTGCCATCAGTACCACCCCCGGGACAGGGGGGGAGACCCAGTACTTC

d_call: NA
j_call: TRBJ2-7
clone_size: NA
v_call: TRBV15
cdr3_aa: CATSRLQGSYEQYF
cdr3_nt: TGTGCCACCAGCAGACTCCAGGGTTCCTACGAGCAGTACTTC

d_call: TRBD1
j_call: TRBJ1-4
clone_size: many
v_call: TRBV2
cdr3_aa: CASEFGGTGNEKLFF
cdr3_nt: TGTGCCAGCGAGTTTGGAGGGACAGGGAATGAAAAACTGTTTTTT

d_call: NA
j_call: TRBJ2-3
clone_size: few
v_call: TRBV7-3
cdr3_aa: CASSFSSSETTQYF
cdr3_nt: TGTGCCAGCAGCTTCTCGTCCTCTGAGACTACGCAGTATTTT

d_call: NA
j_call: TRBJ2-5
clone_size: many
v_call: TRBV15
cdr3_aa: CATSRDWLSGETQYF
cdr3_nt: TGTGCCACCAGCAGAGATTGGCTAAGCGGGGAGACCCAGTACTTC

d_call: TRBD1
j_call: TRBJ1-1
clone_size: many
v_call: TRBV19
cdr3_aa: CASSVRQGAAFF
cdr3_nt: TGTGCCAGTAGTGTCCGACAGGGCGCGGCTTTCTTT

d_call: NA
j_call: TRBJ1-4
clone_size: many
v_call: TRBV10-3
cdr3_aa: CASGGATNEKLFF
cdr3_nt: TGTGCCTCCGGTGGTGCAACTAATGAAAAACTGTTTTTT

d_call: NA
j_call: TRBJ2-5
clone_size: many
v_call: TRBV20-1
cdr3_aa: CSARAGPETQYF
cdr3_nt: TGCAGTGCTAGAGCAGGACCGGAGACCCAGTACTTC

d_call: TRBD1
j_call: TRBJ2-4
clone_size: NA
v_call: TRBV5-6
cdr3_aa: CASSWAGGAQKNIQYF
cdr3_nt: TGTGCCAGCAGCTGGGCAGGGGGCGCCCAAAAAAACATTCAGTACTTC

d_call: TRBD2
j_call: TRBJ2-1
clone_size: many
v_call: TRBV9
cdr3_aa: CASSIGLDIEQFF
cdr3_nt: TGTGCCAGCAGCATAGGACTAGACATTGAGCAGTTCTTC

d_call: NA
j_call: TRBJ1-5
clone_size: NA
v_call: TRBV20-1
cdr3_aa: CSASEVGGVSNQPQHF
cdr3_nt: TGCAGTGCTAGCGAAGTCGGGGGAGTGAGCAATCAGCCCCAGCATTTT

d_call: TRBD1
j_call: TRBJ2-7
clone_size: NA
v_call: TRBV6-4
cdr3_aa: CATNAGQDTYEQYF
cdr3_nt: TGTGCCACAAACGCGGGACAGGACACCTACGAGCAGTACTTC